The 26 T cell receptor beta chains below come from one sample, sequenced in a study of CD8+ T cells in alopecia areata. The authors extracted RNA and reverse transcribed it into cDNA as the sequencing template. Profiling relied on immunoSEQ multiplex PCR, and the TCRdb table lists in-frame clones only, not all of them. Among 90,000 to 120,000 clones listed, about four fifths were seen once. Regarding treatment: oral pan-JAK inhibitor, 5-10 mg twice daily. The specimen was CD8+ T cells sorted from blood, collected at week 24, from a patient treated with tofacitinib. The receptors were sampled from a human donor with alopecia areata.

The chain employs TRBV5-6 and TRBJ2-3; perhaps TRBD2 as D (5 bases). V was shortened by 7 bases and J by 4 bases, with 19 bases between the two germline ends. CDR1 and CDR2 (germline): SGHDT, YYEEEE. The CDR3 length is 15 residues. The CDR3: CASFPRDGGPDTQYF. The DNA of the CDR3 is TGTGCCAGCTTCCCGAGGGATGGAGGACCAGATACGCAGTATTTT.

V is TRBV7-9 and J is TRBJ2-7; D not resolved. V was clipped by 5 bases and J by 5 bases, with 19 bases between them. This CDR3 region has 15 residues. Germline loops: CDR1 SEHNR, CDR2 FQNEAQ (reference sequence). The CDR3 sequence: CASSPPLVAWDEQYF. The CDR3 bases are TGTGCCAGCAGCCCGCCGTTAGTAGCTTGGGACGAGCAGTACTTC. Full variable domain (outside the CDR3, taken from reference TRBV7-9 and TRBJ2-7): DTGVSQNPRHKITKRGQNVTFRCDPISEHNRLYWYRQTLGQGPEFLTYFQNEAQLEKSRLLSDRFSAERPKGSFSTLEIQRTEQGDSAMYLCASSPPLVAWDEQYFGPGTRLTVT.

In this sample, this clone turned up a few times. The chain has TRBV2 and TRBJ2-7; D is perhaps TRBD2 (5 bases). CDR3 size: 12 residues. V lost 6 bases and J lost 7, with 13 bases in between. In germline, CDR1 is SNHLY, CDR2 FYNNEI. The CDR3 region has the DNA TGTGCCAGCAGCTCGGACTCCCTGGAGCAGTACTTC. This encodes CASSSDSLEQYF.

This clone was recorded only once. CDR3 region: CASTHTPTGEEQYF. The CDR3 coding sequence is TGCGCCAGCACCCATACCCCGACAGGCGAAGAGCAGTACTTC. This chain links TRBV5-1 with TRBJ2-7; maybe TRBD1 (6 bases). V lost 6 bases and J 7 bases, leaving 20 bases between the germline ends. CDR1 is SGHRS, CDR2 YFSETQ, per germline. The length of the CDR3 is 14 residues.

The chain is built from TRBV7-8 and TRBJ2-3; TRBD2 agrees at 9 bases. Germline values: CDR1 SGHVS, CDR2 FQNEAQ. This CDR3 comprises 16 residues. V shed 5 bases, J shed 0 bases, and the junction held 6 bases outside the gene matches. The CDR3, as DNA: TGTGCCAGCAGCCTCAGGCTAGCGGGAAGCACAGATACGCAGTATTTT. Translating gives CASSLRLAGSTDTQYF. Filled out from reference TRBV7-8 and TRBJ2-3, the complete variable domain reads GAGVSQSPRYKVAKRGQDVALRCDPISGHVSLFWYQQALGQGPEFLTYFQNEAQLDKSGLPSDRFFAERPEGSVSTLKIQRTQQEDSAVYLCASSLRLAGSTDTQYFGPGTRLTVL.

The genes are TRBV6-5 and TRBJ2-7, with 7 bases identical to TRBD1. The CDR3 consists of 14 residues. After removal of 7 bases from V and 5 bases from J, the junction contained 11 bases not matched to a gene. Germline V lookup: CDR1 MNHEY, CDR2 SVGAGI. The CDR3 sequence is CASTRQGLPNEQYF. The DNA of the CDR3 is TGTGCCAGCACCCGACAGGGCCTTCCTAACGAGCAGTACTTC.

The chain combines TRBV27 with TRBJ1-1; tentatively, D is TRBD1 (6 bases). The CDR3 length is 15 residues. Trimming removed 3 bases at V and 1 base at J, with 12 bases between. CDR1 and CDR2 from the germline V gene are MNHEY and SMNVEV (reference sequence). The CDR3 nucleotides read TGTGCCAGCAGTTTGAGAGACAGGCCGAACACTGAAGCTTTCTTT. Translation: CASSLRDRPNTEAFF.

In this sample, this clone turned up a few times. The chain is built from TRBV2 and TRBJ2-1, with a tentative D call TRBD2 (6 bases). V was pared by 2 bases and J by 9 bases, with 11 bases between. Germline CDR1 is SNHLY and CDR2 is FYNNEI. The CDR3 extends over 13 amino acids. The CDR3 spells CASSETSQGEQFF. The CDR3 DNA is TGTGCCAGCAGTGAAACTAGCCAGGGTGAGCAGTTCTTC.

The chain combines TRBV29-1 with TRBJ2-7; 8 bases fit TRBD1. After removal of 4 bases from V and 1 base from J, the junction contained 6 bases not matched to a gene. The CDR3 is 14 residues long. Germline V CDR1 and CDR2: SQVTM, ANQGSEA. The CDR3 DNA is TGCAGCGTTGCCGGGACAGGCTATTCCTACGAGCAGTACTTC. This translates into CSVAGTGYSYEQYF.

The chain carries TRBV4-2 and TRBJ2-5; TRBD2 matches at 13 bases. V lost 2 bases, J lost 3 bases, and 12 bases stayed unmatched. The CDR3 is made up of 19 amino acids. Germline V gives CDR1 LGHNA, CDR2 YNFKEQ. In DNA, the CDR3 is TGTGCCAGCAGCCAACGGTGGGGGACTAGCGGGGAGTTAGAAGAGACCCAGTACTTC. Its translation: CASSQRWGTSGELEETQYF.

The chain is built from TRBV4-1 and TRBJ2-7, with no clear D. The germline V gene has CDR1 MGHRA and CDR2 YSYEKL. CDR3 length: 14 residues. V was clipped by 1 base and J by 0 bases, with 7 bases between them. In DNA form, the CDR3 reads TGCGCCAGCAGCCAAGGGGCCAGCTCCTACGAGCAGTACTTC. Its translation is CASSQGASSYEQYF.

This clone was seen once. In nucleotides, the CDR3 is TGTGCCAGCAGCCCCACGGGGGGAAATCAGTTCTTC. Translation: CASSPTGGNQFF. V is TRBV11-2 and J is TRBJ2-1; 7 positions match TRBD2. From germline, CDR1 is SGHAT and CDR2 FQNNGV. Germline trimming cut 5 bases from V and 13 bases from J; bases unmatched to any gene: 8. The CDR3 runs to 12 residues. Full variable domain (remainder filled in from reference TRBV11-2 and TRBJ2-1): EAGVAQSPRYKIIEKRQSVAFWCNPISGHATLYWYQQILGQGPKLLIQFQNNGVVDDSQLPKDRFSAERLKGVDSTLKIQPAKLEDSAVYLCASSPTGGNQFFGPGTRLTVL.

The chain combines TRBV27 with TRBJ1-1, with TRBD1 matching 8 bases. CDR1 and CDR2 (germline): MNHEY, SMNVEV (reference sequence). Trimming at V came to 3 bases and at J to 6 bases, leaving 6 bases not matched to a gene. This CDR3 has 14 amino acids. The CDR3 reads CASSFTGGPPEAFF. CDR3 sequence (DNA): TGTGCCAGCAGTTTCACAGGGGGACCCCCTGAAGCTTTCTTT.

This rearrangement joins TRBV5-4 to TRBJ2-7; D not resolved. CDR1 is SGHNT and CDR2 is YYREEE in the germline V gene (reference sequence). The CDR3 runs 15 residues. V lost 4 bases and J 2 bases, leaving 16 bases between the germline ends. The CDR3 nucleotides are TGTGCCAGCAGCGATCGGACGGCCAGTACCTACGAGCAGTACTTC. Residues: CASSDRTASTYEQYF.

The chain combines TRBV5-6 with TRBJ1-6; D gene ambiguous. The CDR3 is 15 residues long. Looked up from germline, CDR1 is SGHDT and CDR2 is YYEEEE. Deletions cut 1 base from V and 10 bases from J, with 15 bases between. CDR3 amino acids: CASSLLRVSESPLHF. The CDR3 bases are TGTGCCAGCAGCTTGTTACGGGTATCGGAATCACCCCTCCACTTT.

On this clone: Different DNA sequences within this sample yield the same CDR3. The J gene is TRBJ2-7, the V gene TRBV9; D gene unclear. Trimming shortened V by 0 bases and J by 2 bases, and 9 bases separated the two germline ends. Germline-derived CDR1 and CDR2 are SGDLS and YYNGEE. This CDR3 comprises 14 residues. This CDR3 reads CASSVGLGTYEQYF. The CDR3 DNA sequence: TGTGCCAGCAGCGTAGGACTGGGGACCTACGAGCAGTACTTC.

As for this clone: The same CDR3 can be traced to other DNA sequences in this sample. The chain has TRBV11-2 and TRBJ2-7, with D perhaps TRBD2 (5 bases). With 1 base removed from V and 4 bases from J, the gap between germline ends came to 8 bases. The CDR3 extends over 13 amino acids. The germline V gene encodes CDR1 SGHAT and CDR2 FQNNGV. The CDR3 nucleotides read TGTGCCAGCAGCTTAGGACGCGGGTACGAGCAGTACTTC. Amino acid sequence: CASSLGRGYEQYF.

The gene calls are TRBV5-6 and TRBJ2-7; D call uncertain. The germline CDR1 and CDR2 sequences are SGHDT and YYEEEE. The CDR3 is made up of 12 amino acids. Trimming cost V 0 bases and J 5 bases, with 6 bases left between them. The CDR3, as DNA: TGTGCCAGCAGCTTGGCCACCAACGAGCAGTACTTC. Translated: CASSLATNEQYF.

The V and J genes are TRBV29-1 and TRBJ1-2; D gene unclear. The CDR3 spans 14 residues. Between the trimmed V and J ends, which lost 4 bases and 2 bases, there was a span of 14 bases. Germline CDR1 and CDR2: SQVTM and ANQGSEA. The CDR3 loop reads CSVVGLGANYGYTF. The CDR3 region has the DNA TGCAGCGTTGTGGGCCTGGGTGCCAACTATGGCTACACCTTC.

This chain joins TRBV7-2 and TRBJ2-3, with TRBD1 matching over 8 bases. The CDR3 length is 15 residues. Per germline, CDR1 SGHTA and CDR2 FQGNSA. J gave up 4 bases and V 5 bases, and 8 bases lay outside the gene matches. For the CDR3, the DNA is TGTGCCAGCAGCAATACAGGGGGGCGGGCAGATACGCAGTATTTT. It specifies CASSNTGGRADTQYF.

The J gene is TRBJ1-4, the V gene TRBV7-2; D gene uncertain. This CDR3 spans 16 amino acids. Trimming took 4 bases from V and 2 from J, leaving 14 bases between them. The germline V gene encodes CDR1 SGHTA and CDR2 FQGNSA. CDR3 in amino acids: CASSSYSGTTNEKLFF. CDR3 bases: TGTGCCAGCAGCTCTTATTCTGGAACGACTAATGAAAAACTGTTTTTT. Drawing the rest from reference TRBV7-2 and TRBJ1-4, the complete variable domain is GAGVSQSPSNKVTEKGKDVELRCDPISGHTALYWYRQSLGQGLEFLIYFQGNSAPDKSGLPSDRFSAERTGGSVSTLTIQRTQQEDSAVYLCASSSYSGTTNEKLFFGSGTQLSVL.

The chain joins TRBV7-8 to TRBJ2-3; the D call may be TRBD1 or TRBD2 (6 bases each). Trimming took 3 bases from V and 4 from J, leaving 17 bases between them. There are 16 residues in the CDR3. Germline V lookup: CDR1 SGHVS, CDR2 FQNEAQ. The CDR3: CASSLLGGLVADTQYF. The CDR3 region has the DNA TGTGCCAGCAGCTTGCTGGGGGGCCTGGTCGCAGATACGCAGTATTTT. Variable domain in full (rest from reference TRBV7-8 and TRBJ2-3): GAGVSQSPRYKVAKRGQDVALRCDPISGHVSLFWYQQALGQGPEFLTYFQNEAQLDKSGLPSDRFFAERPEGSVSTLKIQRTQQEDSAVYLCASSLLGGLVADTQYFGPGTRLTVL.

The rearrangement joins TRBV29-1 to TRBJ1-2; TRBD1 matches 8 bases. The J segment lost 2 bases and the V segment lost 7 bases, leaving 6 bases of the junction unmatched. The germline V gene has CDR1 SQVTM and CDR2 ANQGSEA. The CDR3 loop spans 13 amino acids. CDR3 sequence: CSAQTGENYGYTF. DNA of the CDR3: TGCAGCGCTCAGACAGGGGAAAACTATGGCTACACCTTC.

CDR3 residues: CASSAWTGAQHF. CDR3 DNA sequence: TGTGCCAGCAGTGCCTGGACAGGCGCCCAGCATTTT. This sequence joins TRBV27 and TRBJ1-5; 7 bases agree with TRBD1. Germline trimming cut 5 bases from V and 11 bases from J; bases unmatched to any gene: 6. The CDR3 is 12 amino acids. Germline CDR1 MNHEY, CDR2 SMNVEV (reference sequence).

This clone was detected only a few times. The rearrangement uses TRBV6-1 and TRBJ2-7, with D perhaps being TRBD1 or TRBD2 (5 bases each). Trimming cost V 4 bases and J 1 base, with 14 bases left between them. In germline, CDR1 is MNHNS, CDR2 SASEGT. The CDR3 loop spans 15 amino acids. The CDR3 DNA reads TGTGCCAGCAGTGCACCGGGACGGAATTCCTACGAGCAGTACTTC. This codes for CASSAPGRNSYEQYF.

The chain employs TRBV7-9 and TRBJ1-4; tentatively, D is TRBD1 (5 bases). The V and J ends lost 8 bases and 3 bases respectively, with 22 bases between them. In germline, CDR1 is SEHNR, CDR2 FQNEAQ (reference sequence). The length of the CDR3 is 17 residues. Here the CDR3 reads CASPRPPRGGANEKLFF. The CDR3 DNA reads TGTGCCAGCCCTCGTCCCCCCCGGGGGGGAGCTAATGAAAAACTGTTTTTT. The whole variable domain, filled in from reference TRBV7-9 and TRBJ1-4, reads DTGVSQNPRHKITKRGQNVTFRCDPISEHNRLYWYRQTLGQGPEFLTYFQNEAQLEKSRLLSDRFSAERPKGSFSTLEIQRTEQGDSAMYLCASPRPPRGGANEKLFFGSGTQLSVL.